This TCR beta chain was observed in a study of low-dose radiotherapy and immunotherapy resistance in tumors (dated by TCRdb to between 2020 and 2023). Regarding the research as a whole: Cohort 1 received 0.5 Gy per fraction every 2 weeks, with a prescribed total PTV dose of 6.5 Gy. Cohort 2 received 1 Gy per fraction every two weeks, with a total of 13 Gy over 26 weeks. Nivolumab and ipilimumab were both given intravenously, with nivolumab at a 240 mg flat dose every two weeks and ipilimumab at 1 mg/kg every six weeks. Intravenous cyclophosphamide at 200 mg/m2 was administered every two weeks, one day ahead of each radiation and immunotherapy administration. Starting on cycle 1 day 1, patients took 300 mg of aspirin by mouth once a day for four cycles. Randomization of trial participants into treatment groups was not performed. The translational analysis covered eight patients: three from the first dose cohort and the first five from the second dose cohort.

The time point label for this specimen denotes: after trial treatment. The treatment or condition label here, explained by the study, means: LDRT plus nivolumab, ipilimumab, low-dose cyclophosphamide and aspirin (RACIN trial). Donors were enrolled in RACIN, a single-arm phase I dose-escalation trial in which nivolumab, ipilimumab, aspirin, low-dose cyclophosphamide and low-dose radiotherapy were combined. Patients were eligible if they had advanced solid tumors that were TIL-negative. The germline V gene encodes CDR1 SNHLY and CDR2 FYNNEI. V is cut by 2 bases and J by 6 bases, and the space between the germline ends is 17 bases. From cysteine to phenylalanine, the CDR3 is 16 amino acids long. Solely the CDR3 DNA is kept, with 48 bases framed from the first base. This clonotype has ten or more counts. What antigen it recognizes has not been identified. Base-call qualities are not available, and no considerably larger clone is one nucleotide away.

Superscript III and a set of TRAV- and TRBV-specific primers were used to synthesize first-strand cDNA, so that both TCRalpha and TCRbeta chains were covered. TCRs were amplified with Phusion for 20 PCR cycles, with a constant-region primer paired with the adapter attached to the V primers. Amplification of the isolated mRNA was done with the MessageAmp II aRNA Amplification Kit, which involved an approximately 16-hour in vitro transcription at 37 degrees C. The Dynabeads mRNA DIRECT Purification Kit was used to isolate the mRNA for TCR sequencing. A second roughly 27-cycle Phusion PCR added indexed Illumina adapters, and products were purified with AMPure XP beads. Deep sequencing of TCRalpha and TCRbeta libraries was performed on an Illumina MiniSeq instrument. Per the authors' processing: Using custom Perl scripts, TCR sequences that encoded the same protein were pooled, out-of-frame sequences were dropped, and the abundance of each clonotype was calculated. Any TCR sequence supported by only a single read was excluded from analysis. Repertoire metrics included Shannon entropy, Gini index, clonality, richness, and frequency of TCRs shared between repertoires. TCRdb took the public reads, trimmed them with fastp at Q25, ran MiXCR for clone calling and kept in-frame beta chains. Each record represents a unique CDR3 protein, reported with the most common genes and DNA among its rows. TCRdb, not the original authors, processed these V and J calls. A total of 30,000 to 45,000 distinct CDR3 sequences appear in this sample, less than 25% of them only once. The top ten constitute about 8.3% of the sample.

Sequenced material: PBMCs, taken after low-dose radiotherapy plus immunotherapy. This sequence originates from a female donor with ovarian cancer. This sequence uses TRBV2 and TRBJ1-5, with the D segment identity uncertain. The CDR3 region: CASSERPVGFGQPQHF. Read as DNA, the sequence is TGTGCCAGCAGTGAACGGCCCGTGGGATTTGGTCAGCCCCAGCATTTT.